This T cell receptor beta chain was retrieved from a study of regulatory T cells in long-lasting Graves disease. The study, taken as a whole, reports: Persistent Graves' disease cases displayed lower TCR diversity than newly diagnosed ones.

Arm-PCR with iRepertoire HTBI primers amplified the CDR3 regions for these TCR beta libraries. From the multiplex PCR reads, TCRdb called clonotypes with MiXCR, one entry per CDR3 protein. The table lists approximately 480,000 distinct CDR3 sequences, 15% to 20% of them singletons. Time point defined: newly diagnosed GD, antithyroid drugs for less than 3 months. After RNA was extracted from PBMCs, the TCR library was made from it. About this clonotype: Its antigen is currently unknown. This may come from a read error, since a much larger clone is one base off.

These data also formed part of another study, on T cells in Graves' hyperthyroidism and ophthalmopathy. From that report: Graves' hyperthyroidism qualified as stable when ophthalmopathy did not progress within 18 months. RT-PCR in the first round (using the HTBI primer set) targeted the TCR CDR3. Ophthalmopathy and stable hyperthyroidism were separated by a 13 V-J model.

The sequence derives from a man aged 40-49 years with Graves disease. Sequences were derived from peripheral blood mononuclear cells (PBMCs), sampled at new diagnosis, from a patient treated with antithyroid drugs.

The CDR3 sequence: CASIFRETTNEKLFF. CDR3 sequence (DNA): TGTGCCAGCATTTTTAGGGAGACAACTAATGAAAAACTGTTTTTT. J is TRBJ1-4 and V is TRBV28; D gene uncertain. In germline, CDR1 is MDHEN, CDR2 SYDVKM. Trimming shortened V by 7 bases and J by 0 bases, and 12 bases separated the two germline ends. This CDR3 is 15 amino acids long.